A single sample is the source of the 11 T cell receptor beta chains below, sequenced in a study of blood T cell repertoires in COVID-19 (dated by TCRdb to the early 2020s). Libraries were prepared through the immunoSEQ multiplex PCR assay. TCRdb took over this immuneACCESS table, retaining in-frame rearrangements with V and J assigned. Such tables are incomplete; in checked studies, under half of the missing clones stem from an unresolved V gene, and the remainder is unexplained. The sample includes 300,000 to 400,000 clones, with less than 90% observed a single time. The ten largest clones represent 0.9% to 1.2% of the sample. Sequences were obtained from PBMCs or T cells enriched from blood (not recorded which). These receptor sequences come from a woman aged 25-40 years who had recovered from COVID-19.

The DNA of the CDR3 is TGTGCCAGCTCACCAGGGGGCCTGGGCAATCAGCCCCAGCATTTT. Its protein product is CASSPGGLGNQPQHF. The chain combines TRBV18 with TRBJ1-5; perhaps TRBD1 as D (6 bases). The CDR3 is 15 residues long. Germline V lookup: CDR1 KGHSH, CDR2 LQKENI. Trimming shortened V by 2 bases and J by 2 bases, and 10 bases separated the two germline ends.

With respect to this clone: Other DNA sequences within the sample encode an identical CDR3. The chain uses TRBV10-3 and TRBJ1-1; 7 bases align to TRBD1. Germline V gene data show CDR1 as ENHRY and CDR2 as SYGVKD. V dropped 4 bases and J dropped 1; count of bases not matched to a gene: 0. There are 13 residues in the CDR3. CDR3 in DNA: TGTGCCATCAGTGGGACAGGGAACACTGAAGCTTTCTTT. Translated, it gives CAISGTGNTEAFF.

This clone has ten or more counts. This sequence joins TRBV14 and TRBJ2-7; 11 bases align to TRBD1. V shed 1 base and J 3 bases; nucleotides not matched to a gene: 5. The germline V gene encodes CDR1 SGHDN and CDR2 FVKESK. The length of the CDR3 is 16 residues. The CDR3 DNA follows: TGTGCCAGCAGCCAAGTCCCGGGACAGGGGGACTACGAGCAGTACTTC. This gives the protein CASSQVPGQGDYEQYF.

The V and J genes are TRBV19 and TRBJ1-6, with TRBD1 identical over 7 bases. J was trimmed by 16 bases and V by 2 bases; bases with no gene match: 8. The CDR3 contains 13 residues. Germline-derived CDR1 and CDR2 are LNHDA and SQIVND (reference sequence). The CDR3 DNA reads as TGTGCCAGTAGTATAAGGACAGGCACCACGCTCCACTTT. Protein product: CASSIRTGTTLHF.

The chain joins TRBV12-5 to TRBJ1-5; the match to TRBD1 covers 7 bases. V trimming: 3 bases; J trimming: 1 base; junction bases outside the gene matches: 6. The V gene's germline CDR1 is LGHNT and CDR2 FRNRAP. The CDR3 is 16 residues long. DNA of the CDR3: TGTGCTAGTGGTTTATGGACAGGCGCAAGCAATCAGCCCCAGCATTTT. Encoded protein: CASGLWTGASNQPQHF.

The chain combines TRBV12-3 or TRBV12-4 with TRBJ2-7; the D is unclear. With 6 bases removed from V and 5 bases from J, the gap between germline ends came to 5 bases. The CDR3 loop spans 10 amino acids. In DNA, the CDR3 is TGTGCCAGCAGCTACGACGAGCAGTACTTC. Protein product: CASSYDEQYF.

This chain connects TRBV19 to TRBJ2-1; 8 positions match TRBD2. The CDR3 length is 17 residues. Germline V lookup: CDR1 LNHDA, CDR2 SQIVND (reference sequence). V lost 6 bases and J lost 4; bases outside the gene matches: 14. Here the CDR3 DNA reads TGTGCCAGTAGAAGGGATATAGCGGGGACCCTTTACAATGAGCAGTTCTTC. This translates into CASRRDIAGTLYNEQFF.

The chain couples TRBV11-2 to TRBJ1-5; 7 bases map to TRBD1. The CDR3 sequence is 14 residues long. CDR1 and CDR2 from the germline V gene are SGHAT and FQNNGV. With V trimmed by 4 bases and J by 0 bases, 0 bases remained unmatched. The CDR3 is CASSSGGSNQPQHF. The CDR3 nucleotides read TGTGCCAGCAGCTCAGGGGGTAGCAATCAGCCCCAGCATTTT.

The chain is built from TRBV6-1 and TRBJ1-3; D remains ambiguous. Germline CDR1 and CDR2: MNHNS and SASEGT. The CDR3 loop spans 15 amino acids. The V gene lost 3 bases and the J gene lost 4 bases, with 13 bases spanning the gap. CDR3 loop: CASSDNGGSGNTIYF. CDR3 sequence (DNA): TGTGCCAGCAGTGATAACGGAGGGTCCGGAAACACCATATATTTT.

The V gene is TRBV3-1 (or the pseudogene TRBV3-2), the J gene TRBJ2-7, with TRBD1 matching over 8 bases. Trimming at V came to 2 bases and at J to 2 bases, leaving 8 bases not matched to a gene. CDR3 length: 16 residues. CDR1 LGHDT and CDR2 YNNKEL come from the germline V gene (reference sequence). CDR3 sequence (DNA): TGTGCCAGCAGCCAAACACCGGGACAGGCCCCCTACGAGCAGTACTTC. Translating it yields CASSQTPGQAPYEQYF.

V gene TRBV4-3 combines with J gene TRBJ1-2, with D perhaps TRBD1 (5 bases). This CDR3 has 19 residues. Trimming removed 1 base from V and 6 bases from J, with 27 bases in between. The germline V gene encodes CDR1 LGHNA and CDR2 YSLEER. CDR3 sequence reads: CASSQGYSLRVGELDGYTF. In DNA form, the CDR3 reads TGCGCCAGCAGCCAAGGATATTCCCTTCGGGTAGGGGAATTAGATGGCTACACCTTC.